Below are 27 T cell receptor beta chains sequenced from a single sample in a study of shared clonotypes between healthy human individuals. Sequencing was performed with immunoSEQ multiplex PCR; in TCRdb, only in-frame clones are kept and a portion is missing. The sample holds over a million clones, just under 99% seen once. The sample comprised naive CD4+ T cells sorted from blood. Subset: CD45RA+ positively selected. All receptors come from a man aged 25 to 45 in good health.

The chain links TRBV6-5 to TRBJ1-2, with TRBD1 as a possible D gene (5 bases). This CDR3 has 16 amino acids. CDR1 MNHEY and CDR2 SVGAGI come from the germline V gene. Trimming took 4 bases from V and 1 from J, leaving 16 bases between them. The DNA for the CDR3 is TGTGCCAGCAGTTTATTCAAGACAGCTTATAACTATGGCTACACCTTC. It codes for CASSLFKTAYNYGYTF.

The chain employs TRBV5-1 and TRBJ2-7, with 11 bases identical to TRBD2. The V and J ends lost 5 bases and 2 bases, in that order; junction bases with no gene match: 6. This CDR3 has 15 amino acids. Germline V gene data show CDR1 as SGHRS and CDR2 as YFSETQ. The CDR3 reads CASRAGLAETYEQYF. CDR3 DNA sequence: TGCGCCAGCAGGGCGGGACTAGCGGAAACCTACGAGCAGTACTTC.

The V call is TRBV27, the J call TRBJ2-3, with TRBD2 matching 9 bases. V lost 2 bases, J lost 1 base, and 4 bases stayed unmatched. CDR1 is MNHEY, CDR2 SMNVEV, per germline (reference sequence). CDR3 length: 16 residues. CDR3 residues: CASSLRGLARTDTQYF. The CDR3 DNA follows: TGTGCCAGCAGTTTAAGGGGACTAGCCCGCACAGATACGCAGTATTTT.

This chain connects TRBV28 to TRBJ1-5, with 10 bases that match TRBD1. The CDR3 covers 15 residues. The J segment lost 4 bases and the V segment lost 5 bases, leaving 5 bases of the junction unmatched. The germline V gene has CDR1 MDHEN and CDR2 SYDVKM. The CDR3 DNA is TGTGCCAGCAGTGGGACAGGGGCCGTTAATCAGCCCCAGCATTTT. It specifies CASSGTGAVNQPQHF.

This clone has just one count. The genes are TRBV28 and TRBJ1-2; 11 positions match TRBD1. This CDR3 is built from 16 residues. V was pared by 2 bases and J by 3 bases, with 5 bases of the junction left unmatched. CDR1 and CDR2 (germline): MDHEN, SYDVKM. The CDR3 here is CASSLGGQGGYYGYTF. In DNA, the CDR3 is TGTGCCAGCAGTTTAGGGGGACAGGGGGGATACTATGGCTACACCTTC.

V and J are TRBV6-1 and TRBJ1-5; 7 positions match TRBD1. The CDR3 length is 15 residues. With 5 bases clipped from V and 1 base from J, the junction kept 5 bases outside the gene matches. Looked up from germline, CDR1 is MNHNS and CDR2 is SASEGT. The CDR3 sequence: CASSNRGWSNQPQHF. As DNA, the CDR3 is TGTGCCAGCAGTAACAGGGGCTGGAGCAATCAGCCCCAGCATTTT.

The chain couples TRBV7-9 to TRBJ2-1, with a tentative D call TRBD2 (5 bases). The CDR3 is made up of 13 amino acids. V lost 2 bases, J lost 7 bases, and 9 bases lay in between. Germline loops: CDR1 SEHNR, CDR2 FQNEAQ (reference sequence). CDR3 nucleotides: TGTGCCAGCAGCTTACGGGGTTCAAATGAGCAGTTCTTC. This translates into CASSLRGSNEQFF.

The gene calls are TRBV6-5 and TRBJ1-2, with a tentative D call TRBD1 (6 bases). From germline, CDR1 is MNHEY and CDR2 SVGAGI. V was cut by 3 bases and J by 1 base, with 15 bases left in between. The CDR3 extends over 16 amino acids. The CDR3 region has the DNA TGTGCCAGCAGTTATGCCCCGGGGGGCATTAACTATGGCTACACCTTC. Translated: CASSYAPGGINYGYTF.

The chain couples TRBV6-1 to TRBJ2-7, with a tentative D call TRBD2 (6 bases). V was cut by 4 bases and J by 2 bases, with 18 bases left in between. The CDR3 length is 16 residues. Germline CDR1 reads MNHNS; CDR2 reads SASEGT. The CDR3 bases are TGTGCCAGCAGTGGGGGGAGGACTTCCCGAGCCTACGAGCAGTACTTC. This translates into CASSGGRTSRAYEQYF.

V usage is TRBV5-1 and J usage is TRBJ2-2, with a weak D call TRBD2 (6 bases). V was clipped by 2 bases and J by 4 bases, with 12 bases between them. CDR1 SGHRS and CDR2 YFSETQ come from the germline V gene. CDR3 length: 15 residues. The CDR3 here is CASSFNPGLTGELFF. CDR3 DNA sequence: TGCGCCAGCAGCTTTAACCCGGGACTCACCGGGGAGCTGTTTTTT.

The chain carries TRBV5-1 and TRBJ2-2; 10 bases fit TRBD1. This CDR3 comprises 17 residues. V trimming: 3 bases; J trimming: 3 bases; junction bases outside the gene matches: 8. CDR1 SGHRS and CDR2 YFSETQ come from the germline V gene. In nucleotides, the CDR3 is TGCGCCAGCAGCTCCCCCCGGGACAGGGGTCACACCGGGGAGCTGTTTTTT. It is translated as CASSSPRDRGHTGELFF.

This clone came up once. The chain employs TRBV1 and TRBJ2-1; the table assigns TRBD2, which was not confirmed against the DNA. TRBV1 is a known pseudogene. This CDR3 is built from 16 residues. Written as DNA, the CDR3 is TGCACCAGCAGCCTCCGGACTAGCGGGAGCAACAATGAGCAGTTCTTC. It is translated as CTSSLRTSGSNNEQFF.

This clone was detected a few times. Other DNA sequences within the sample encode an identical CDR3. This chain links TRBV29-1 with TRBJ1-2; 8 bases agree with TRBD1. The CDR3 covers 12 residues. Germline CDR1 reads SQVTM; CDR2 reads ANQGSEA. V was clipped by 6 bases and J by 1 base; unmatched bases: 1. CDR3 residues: CSVGQGNYGYTF. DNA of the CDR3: TGCAGCGTCGGACAGGGTAACTATGGCTACACCTTC.

Here the CDR3 reads CASSPLGQGSHEQYF. Written as DNA, the CDR3 is TGTGCCAGCTCACCACTTGGACAGGGTAGCCACGAGCAGTACTTC. The gene calls are TRBV18 and TRBJ2-7, with 8 positions matching TRBD1. In germline, CDR1 is KGHSH, CDR2 LQKENI. The J segment lost 5 bases and the V segment lost 1 base, leaving 7 bases of the junction unmatched. The CDR3 is 15 amino acids.

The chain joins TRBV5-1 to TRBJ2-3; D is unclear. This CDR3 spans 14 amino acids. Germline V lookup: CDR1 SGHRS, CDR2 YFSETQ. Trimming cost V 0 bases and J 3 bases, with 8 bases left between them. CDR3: CASSLDPHTDTQYF. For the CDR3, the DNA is TGCGCCAGCAGCTTGGATCCACATACAGATACGCAGTATTTT.

CDR3 in amino acids: CASSVRDASYEQYF. The DNA of the CDR3 is TGTGCCAGCAGCGTTAGGGACGCCTCCTACGAGCAGTACTTC. V gene TRBV9 combines with J gene TRBJ2-7; D assignment may be TRBD1 or TRBD2 (5 bases each). V lost 2 bases to trimming and J lost 0 bases, with 9 bases between them. Germline V CDR1 and CDR2: SGDLS, YYNGEE. This CDR3 region has 14 residues.

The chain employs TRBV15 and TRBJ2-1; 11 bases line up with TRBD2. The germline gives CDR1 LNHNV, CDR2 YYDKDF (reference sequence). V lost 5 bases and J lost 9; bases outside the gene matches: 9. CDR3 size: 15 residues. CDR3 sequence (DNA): TGTGCCACCAGCTCCTTAGCGGGAGGGCCCCGTGAGCAGTTCTTC. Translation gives CATSSLAGGPREQFF.

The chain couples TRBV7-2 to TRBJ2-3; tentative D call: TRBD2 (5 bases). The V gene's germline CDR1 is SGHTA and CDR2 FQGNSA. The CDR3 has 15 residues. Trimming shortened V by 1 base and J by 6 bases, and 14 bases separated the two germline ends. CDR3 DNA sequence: TGTGCCAGCAGCTTAGTTGGCGGGCCCTTGGATACGCAGTATTTT. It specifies CASSLVGGPLDTQYF.

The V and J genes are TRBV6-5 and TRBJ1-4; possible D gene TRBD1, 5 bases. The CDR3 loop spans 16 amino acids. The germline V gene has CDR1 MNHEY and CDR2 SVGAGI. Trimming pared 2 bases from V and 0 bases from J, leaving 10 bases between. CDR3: CASSYRGSTTNEKLFF. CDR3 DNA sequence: TGTGCCAGCAGTTACAGGGGATCTACAACTAATGAAAAACTGTTTTTT.

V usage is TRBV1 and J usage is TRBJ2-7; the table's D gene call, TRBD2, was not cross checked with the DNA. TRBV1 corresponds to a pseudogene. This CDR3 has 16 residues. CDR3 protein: CTSSQVPARKSYEQYF. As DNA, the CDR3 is TGCACCAGCAGCCAAGTCCCCGCGCGCAAATCCTACGAGCAGTACTTC.

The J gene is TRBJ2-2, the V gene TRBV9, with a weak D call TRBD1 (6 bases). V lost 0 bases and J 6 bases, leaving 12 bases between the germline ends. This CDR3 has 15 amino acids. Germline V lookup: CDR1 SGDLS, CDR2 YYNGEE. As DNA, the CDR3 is TGTGCCAGCAGCGTAGTGGGTGCAGGGGCCGGGGAGCTGTTTTTT. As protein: CASSVVGAGAGELFF. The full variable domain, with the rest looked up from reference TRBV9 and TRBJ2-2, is DSGVTQTPKHLITATGQRVTLRCSPRSGDLSVYWYQQSLDQGLQFLIQYYNGEERAKGNILERFSAQQFPDLHSELNLSSLELGDSALYFCASSVVGAGAGELFFGEGSRLTVL.

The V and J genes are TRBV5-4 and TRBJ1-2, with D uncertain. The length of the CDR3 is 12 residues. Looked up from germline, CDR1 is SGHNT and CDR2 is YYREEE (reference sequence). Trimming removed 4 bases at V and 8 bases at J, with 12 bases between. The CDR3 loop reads CASSPDRGGYTF. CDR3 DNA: TGTGCCAGCAGCCCGGACCGGGGAGGCTACACCTTC.

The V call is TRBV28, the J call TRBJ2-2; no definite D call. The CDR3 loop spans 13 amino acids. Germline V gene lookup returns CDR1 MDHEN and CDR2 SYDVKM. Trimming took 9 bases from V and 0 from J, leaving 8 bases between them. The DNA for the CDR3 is TGTGCCAGTTTTATACCGAACACCGGGGAGCTGTTTTTT. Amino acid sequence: CASFIPNTGELFF.

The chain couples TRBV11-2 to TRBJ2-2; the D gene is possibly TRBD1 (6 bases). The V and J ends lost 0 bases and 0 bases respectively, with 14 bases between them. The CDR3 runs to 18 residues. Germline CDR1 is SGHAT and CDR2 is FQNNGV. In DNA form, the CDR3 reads TGTGCCAGCAGCTTAGATCAGAAGCACAGGGCGAACACCGGGGAGCTGTTTTTT. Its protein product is CASSLDQKHRANTGELFF. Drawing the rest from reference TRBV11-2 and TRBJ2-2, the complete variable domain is EAGVAQSPRYKIIEKRQSVAFWCNPISGHATLYWYQQILGQGPKLLIQFQNNGVVDDSQLPKDRFSAERLKGVDSTLKIQPAKLEDSAVYLCASSLDQKHRANTGELFFGEGSRLTVL.

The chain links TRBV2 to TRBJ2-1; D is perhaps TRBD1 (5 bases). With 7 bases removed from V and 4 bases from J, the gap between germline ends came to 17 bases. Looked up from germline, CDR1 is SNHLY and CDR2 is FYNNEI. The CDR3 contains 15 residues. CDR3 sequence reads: CASKGLRQGYNEQFF. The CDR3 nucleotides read TGTGCCAGCAAGGGCTTGAGGCAGGGTTACAATGAGCAGTTCTTC. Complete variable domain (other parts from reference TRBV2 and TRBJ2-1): EPEVTQTPSHQVTQMGQEVILRCVPISNHLYFYWYRQILGQKVEFLVSFYNNEISEKSEIFDDQFSVERPDGSNFTLKIRSTKLEDSAMYFCASKGLRQGYNEQFFGPGTRLTVL.

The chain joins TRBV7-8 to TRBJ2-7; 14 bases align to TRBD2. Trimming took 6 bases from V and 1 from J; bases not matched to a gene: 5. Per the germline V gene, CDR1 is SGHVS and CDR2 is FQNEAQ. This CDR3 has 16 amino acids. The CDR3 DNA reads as TGTGCCAGCAGGAGGACTAGCGGGGGGAATTCCTACGAGCAGTACTTC. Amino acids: CASRRTSGGNSYEQYF. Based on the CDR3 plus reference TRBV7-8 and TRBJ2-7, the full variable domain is GAGVSQSPRYKVAKRGQDVALRCDPISGHVSLFWYQQALGQGPEFLTYFQNEAQLDKSGLPSDRFFAERPEGSVSTLKIQRTQQEDSAVYLCASRRTSGGNSYEQYFGPGTRLTVT.

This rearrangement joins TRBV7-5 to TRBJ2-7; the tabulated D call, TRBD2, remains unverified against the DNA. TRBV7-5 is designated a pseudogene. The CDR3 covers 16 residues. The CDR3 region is CARSPAGTSGSYEQYF. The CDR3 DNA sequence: TGTGCCAGAAGCCCCGCTGGGACTAGCGGATCCTACGAGCAGTACTTC.